Detailed here is one T cell receptor beta chain. Its antigen target is currently unknown. No much larger clone exists at a distance of one base, and base qualities are not known. As encoded in the germline V gene, CDR1 is SNHLY while CDR2 is FYNNEI. The CDR3 covers 15 residues, taking in both the cysteine and the phenylalanine. Left in the record is the CDR3 DNA by itself, 45 bases read in frame from the first base. Unmatched junction bases come to 7, with V trimmed by 5 bases and J by 5 bases. Receptors were amplified or captured by the immunoSEQ multiplex PCR assay. For the multiplex PCR, a mixture combining 60 forward primers for TCR Vbeta segments and 13 reverse primers for TCR Jbeta segments was used. The CDR3 region of rearranged TCR beta genes was amplified from genomic DNA by a multiplex PCR assay. The Illumina HiSeq System was used to sequence the amplified TCR beta libraries as 87-base-pair reads. Per the original workflow: A later analysis tallied about 77 million unique TCR beta chains across the 666 repertoires, and around 9.9 million of those chains were shared by two or more donors. A nearest-neighbor algorithm error-corrected the raw reads and collapsed the reads into unique sequences, merging closely related sequences to remove PCR and sequencing errors. Alignment of CDR3 sequences to IMGT reference sequences was used to assign V, D and J gene segments. For a sequence to be retained, at least a six-nucleotide match to both a V gene segment and a J gene segment was required. A rearrangement was called productive if the CDR3 had no stop codons and remained in frame with V and J, and every other rearrangement was called non-productive. Following IMGT convention, CDR3 was defined as the stretch from the second conserved V-encoded cysteine up to the conserved J-encoded phenylalanine. The earlier analysis of a few hundred of the donors excluded any sequence lacking an unambiguous match to a single V gene segment. In an earlier analysis of roughly 600 of the donors, a V segment was called functional when productive rearrangements were above 56.7%, and segregating when the standard deviation between donors exceeded 5%. To diagnose cytomegalovirus status from the catalog of TCR beta chain sequences, a statistical classification framework was built. V and J gene assignment, in a later analysis, came from comparing TCR nucleotide sequences with IMGT/GENE-DB human TR gene sequences. The TCRdist pipeline was used in a later analysis to assign CDR3 sequences and most-parsimonious VDJ recombination scenarios. In a later analysis, each TCR beta chain was defined by its CDR3 amino acid sequence together with its V-gene family, and reads lacking a unique V-gene family were excluded. In a later analysis, 450 to 600 highly shared, low-generation-probability nucleotide sequences were removed to address suspected cross-contamination and a sequencing artifact. In a later analysis, a clonal expansion index was calculated for each public chain from normalized within-repertoire ranks of inferred template counts. In a later analysis, generation probabilities were computed using a VDJ recombination model fitted to out-of-frame rearrangements, and the results were checked against IGoR. A later analysis scored TCR-TCR, TCR-HLA and TCR-CMV co-occurrence with hypergeometric tests, applying a repertoire-size bias correction to TCR pairs. In a later analysis, false discovery rates were estimated by permuting HLA or CMV assignments 20 times. In a later analysis, co-occurring TCRs were grouped with DBSCAN, and TCRdist sequence similarity was added when clustering was performed within HLA-allele-positive subsets. Repertoires with fewer than 30,000 or more than 120,000 public chains, plus five repertoires with anomalous nucleotide sharing, were excluded from co-occurrence clustering. The table was pulled from immuneACCESS by TCRdb, which kept in-frame rearrangements only. Such tables lose some clones; where checked, under half of the loss comes from unresolved V genes, and the rest has no known cause. The V and J calls and clone size were taken over from that table, and D and trimming were inferred from the DNA. The sample data list over 150,000 clones, and around 76% of these were observed just once. More than 1.2% of the sample is in the top ten clones.

The cohort comprised fewer than 750 healthy bone marrow donors. At the time of sampling, all cohort members were nominally healthy, though unrecorded immune exposures were likely present. The donor tested CMV seronegative, placing the donor among the 350 or so seronegative members of the cohort. A peripheral blood sample was provided by each donor, and peripheral blood mononuclear cells were used for TCR beta sequencing. Genomic DNA extraction from the blood cell samples was performed with the Qiagen DNeasy Blood Extraction Kit. This record belongs to a study of cytomegalovirus exposure and HLA in healthy donors (dated by TCRdb to between 2016 and 2019). Study-wide context: An earlier analysis of some 620 of the donors reported 250 to 300 Gb of sequence data and about 120 million unique TCR beta sequences obtained from around 170 million T cells. Roughly 300 gigabases of sequencing data and 70 million to 100 million unique TCR sequences were included in an early release covering several hundred HLA-typed donors. Among the roughly 380 genotyped donors, 81% belonged to the genetic ancestry cluster associated with self-reported Caucasian donors. The study aimed to test whether cataloging public T cell receptors could reveal signatures of past pathogen exposure. Using immunosequencing, the study profiled T cell repertoires from fewer than 850 subjects and related those repertoires to cytomegalovirus serostatus. Along with the roughly 700-subject first cohort, a separate validation cohort of around 110 different subjects was used. The study combined high-throughput TCR immunosequencing, statistical association of individual TCRs with disease status, and machine learning to predict cytomegalovirus infection status. A later analysis re-analyzed previously published TCR beta repertoires from approximately 670 donors and added high-resolution HLA genotyping to study TCR occurrence patterns. The later analysis used no new phenotypic data to find candidate immune exposures, relying instead on TCR beta sequences and their occurrence across donors. To decide whether each TCR beta V gene segment behaved as functional or pseudogenic, an earlier analysis of some 600 of the donors relied on high-throughput TCR beta sequencing. Donor age, sex, ethnicity and CMV serostatus were collected together with the repertoire data. A later genetic analysis used genome-wide SNP genotypes for about 65% of the roughly 700 donors, treating that subset as a discovery cohort. Every discovery cohort repertoire had been produced on one sequencing platform. Both class I and class II loci were covered by HLA typing, at four-digit resolution. Typing coverage varied by locus: about 629-640 donors for A, B, C, DRB1 and DQB1; approximately 500 for DQA1; around 610 for DPA1; 450 to 480 for DPB1. Five DR-DQ haplotypes were handled as single units for association and clustering, since linkage in the cohort was strong. Among over 350 genotyped donors of the cohort, an average of about 240,000 unique TCR beta nucleotide sequences were sequenced per donor, roughly 20% of them non-productive.

The investigation overall reported the following: About 15 rarely observed V segments, including chromosome 9 orphons, were excluded from the earlier analysis of about 500 of the donors because counts were too low. When HLA alleles, especially DR and DQ, strongly co-occurred, attributing TCR associations to individual alleles was difficult. A cluster of highly shared sequence variants was judged likely to represent a technical artifact of the sequencing pipeline. Compared with the roughly 710-donor mean, donors in an Asian-associated ancestry cluster had fewer N-insertions in productive TCRs, according to a later genetic analysis. Sequencing depth was assumed to be roughly uniform across donors in the presence/absence analyses, though that assumption may not hold. This cohort had only TCR beta chains sequenced, and the lack of alpha or paired-chain data limited which features could be detected. In an earlier analysis of some 550 of the donors, most TCR beta V segments were observed in productive rearrangements about 90% or about 30% of the time, broadly matching IMGT annotations. Because some donors lacked HLA typing at each locus, the association tests relied only on the typed subset. Correlated functional status among segregating V segments might be attributable to linkage disequilibrium, but an unknown experimental factor could not be ruled out. Most TCR sequences were seen in very few donors, while some public TCRs were found in many individuals. The authors suggested that the approach could potentially be generalized to other disease states and immunological phenotypes. The study listed 150 to 200 TCR beta chains as associated with cytomegalovirus. Because the 87-base-pair reads could not distinguish some IMGT-functional V segments, including TRBV6-2 and TRBV6-3, those segments were excluded. A later analysis found that TCR association rates varied across HLA loci, with DRB1 alleles showing the most associated TCRs and HLA-C alleles the fewest. In a later analysis, HLA-associated TCR beta chains showed more clonal expansion and lower generation probabilities than non-associated chains that were equally common. A few of the identified cytomegalovirus-associated TCR beta chains were confirmed in vitro to be specific for cytomegalovirus antigens. CMV serostatus was the only immune exposure information available for the cohort. A later analysis reported that several top co-occurrence clusters appeared linked to parvovirus B19, influenza, CMV and Epstein-Barr virus. A further reported finding was that TCR beta sequences accurately predicted the HLA-A and HLA-B alleles for most subjects in the first cohort. The classifier was reported to diagnose cytomegalovirus status with high specificity and sensitivity in both the original and validation cohorts. A later analysis found that most CMV-associated TCR beta chains appeared HLA-restricted, with HLA associations seemingly driven largely by CMV exposure. A later analysis associated around 16,000 TCR beta sequences with specific HLA alleles at a false discovery rate of 0.05. V-gene and J-gene trimming of TCR beta chains was associated with a missense DCLRE1C variant in a later genetic analysis, and the association was replicated in an independent cohort.

The source is a man aged 55 to 70 in good health and CMV-seronegative. Sequencing input: PBMCs. Recombination linked TRBV2 to TRBJ1-2; 11 bases in the middle match TRBD1. In nucleotides, the sequence is TGTGCCAGCAGTAAGGGACAGGGGGGAGAGTATGGCTACACCTTC. It specifies CASSKGQGGEYGYTF.